The 17 T cell receptor beta chains in this list originate from one sample, sequenced in a study of CD8+ T cells in alopecia areata. cDNA serving as the sequencing template came from extracted, reverse transcribed RNA. Repertoires were generated with immunoSEQ multiplex PCR, while TCRdb's copy carries only in-frame clones and drops some. The table has some 130,000 clones, about 46% seen once. Material: CD8+ T cells sorted from blood, obtained at week 0. Receptor source: a human donor with alopecia areata.

This clone came up a few times. The chain combines TRBV4-2 with TRBJ2-3; no firm D call. Germline CDR1 reads LGHNA; CDR2 reads YNFKEQ. CDR3 length equals 13 residues. V was trimmed by 4 bases and J by 4 bases, leaving 9 bases between them. The CDR3 DNA follows: TGTGCCAGCAGCCCTCGACTTGCAGATACGCAGTATTTT. This sequence encodes CASSPRLADTQYF.

V usage is TRBV4-1 and J usage is TRBJ2-7; TRBD2 might be the D (5 bases). The CDR3 consists of 15 residues. Germline V gives CDR1 MGHRA, CDR2 YSYEKL. V gave up 0 bases and J gave up 2 bases, with 11 bases separating them. CDR3 sequence (DNA): TGCGCCAGCAGCCAAGACCCAGCGGAGACCTACGAGCAGTACTTC. Translation: CASSQDPAETYEQYF.

The chain is built from TRBV13 and TRBJ2-7; no firm D call. The germline V gene has CDR1 PRHDT and CDR2 FYEKMQ (reference sequence). Between the trimmed V and J ends, which lost 4 bases and 0 bases, there was a span of 13 bases. The length of the CDR3 is 15 residues. DNA for the CDR3: TGTGCCAGCAGCTCCCGGACCGAGAGCTCCTACGAGCAGTACTTC. This gives the protein CASSSRTESSYEQYF.

The chain links TRBV4-1 to TRBJ2-1; the D is unclear. Germline CDR1 and CDR2: MGHRA and YSYEKL. The CDR3 is made up of 16 amino acids. V was shortened by 4 bases and J by 0 bases, with 13 bases between the two germline ends. The CDR3 nucleotides read TGCGCCAGCAGCCTCCCACGGGCTGGCTCCTACAATGAGCAGTTCTTC. Translated: CASSLPRAGSYNEQFF.

V gene TRBV19 combines with J gene TRBJ1-1; weak D call: TRBD1 (5 bases). The V and J ends lost 5 bases and 5 bases respectively, with 15 bases between them. Per the germline V gene, CDR1 is LNHDA and CDR2 is SQIVND (reference sequence). This CDR3 has 14 amino acids. This CDR3 is CASSSIQGRTEAFF. The CDR3 DNA is TGTGCCAGTAGTTCGATTCAGGGAAGGACTGAAGCTTTCTTT.

This chain connects TRBV2 to TRBJ1-2; maybe TRBD1 (5 bases). CDR1 and CDR2 from the germline V gene are SNHLY and FYNNEI. V was clipped by 8 bases and J by 8 bases, with 15 bases between them. The CDR3 contains 12 residues. CDR3 sequence: CASLQGIGGYTF. The CDR3 region has the DNA TGTGCCAGCCTGCAGGGAATCGGGGGCTACACCTTC. Full variable domain (rest looked up from reference TRBV2 and TRBJ1-2): EPEVTQTPSHQVTQMGQEVILRCVPISNHLYFYWYRQILGQKVEFLVSFYNNEISEKSEIFDDQFSVERPDGSNFTLKIRSTKLEDSAMYFCASLQGIGGYTFGSGTRLTVV.

The V and J genes are TRBV6-1 and TRBJ2-6; D is uncertain. V lost 2 bases, J lost 0 bases, and 14 bases lay in between. The CDR3 has 18 residues. The germline V gene has CDR1 MNHNS and CDR2 SASEGT. CDR3 loop: CASSEFGGSSSGANVLTF. The DNA of the CDR3 is TGTGCCAGCAGTGAATTTGGTGGCAGCAGCTCTGGGGCCAACGTCCTGACTTTC.

This clone was detected once. V and J are TRBV4-2 and TRBJ2-7; 8 positions match TRBD2. This CDR3 has 16 residues. Germline trimming cut 0 bases from V and 2 bases from J; bases unmatched to any gene: 6. In germline, CDR1 is LGHNA, CDR2 YNFKEQ. The CDR3 here is CASSQDVAGGPYEQYF. The CDR3 DNA reads as TGTGCCAGCAGCCAAGATGTGGCGGGGGGTCCCTACGAGCAGTACTTC.

The chain combines TRBV4-2 with TRBJ1-2; 9 positions agree with TRBD1. With 5 bases clipped from V and 6 bases from J, the junction kept 10 bases outside the gene matches. The germline CDR1 and CDR2 sequences are LGHNA and YNFKEQ. The CDR3 has 15 residues. This chain's CDR3 is CASSYHTGGEDGYTF. In DNA form, the CDR3 reads TGTGCCAGCAGCTATCATACAGGGGGCGAGGATGGCTACACCTTC.

The chain has TRBV29-1 and TRBJ1-5; 8 bases align to TRBD1. CDR3 length: 15 residues. The J segment lost 3 bases and the V segment lost 4 bases, leaving 8 bases of the junction unmatched. CDR1 is SQVTM and CDR2 is ANQGSEA in the germline V gene. CDR3 region: CSVVWGQADNQPQHF. The CDR3, as DNA: TGCAGCGTTGTGTGGGGACAGGCGGACAATCAGCCCCAGCATTTT. The full variable domain, in which reference TRBV29-1 and TRBJ1-5 provide the parts outside the CDR3, is SAVISQKPSRDICQRGTSLTIQCQVDSQVTMMFWYRQQPGQSLTLIATANQGSEATYESGFVIDKFPISRPNLTFSTLTVSNMSPEDSSIYLCSVVWGQADNQPQHFGDGTRLSIL.

The V gene is TRBV13, the J gene TRBJ1-1, with D hard to call. Germline-derived CDR1 and CDR2 are PRHDT and FYEKMQ (reference sequence). The length of the CDR3 is 13 residues. Trimming shortened V by 2 bases and J by 3 bases, and 7 bases separated the two germline ends. CDR3 sequence reads: CASSLNPDTEAFF. CDR3 DNA: TGTGCCAGCAGCTTAAATCCCGACACTGAAGCTTTCTTT.

This clone has more than one count but fewer than ten. V and J are TRBV29-1 and TRBJ2-1; the D gene is possibly TRBD1 (5 bases). CDR3 length: 14 residues. V was shortened by 3 bases and J by 0 bases, with 9 bases between the two germline ends. Looked up from germline, CDR1 is SQVTM and CDR2 is ANQGSEA. CDR3 loop: CSVDSGLSYNEQFF. The CDR3 DNA reads TGCAGCGTTGATTCAGGGCTCTCCTACAATGAGCAGTTCTTC.

This sequence joins TRBV9 and TRBJ2-5, with 8 positions matching TRBD1. Trimming cost V 0 bases and J 3 bases; bases outside gene matches: 1. Germline V lookup: CDR1 SGDLS, CDR2 YYNGEE. The CDR3 sequence is 14 residues long. As DNA, the CDR3 is TGTGCCAGCAGCGTAGTGGGACAGGAAGAGACCCAGTACTTC. Its protein is CASSVVGQEETQYF.

The CDR3 sequence: CASSLWTRTNEKLFF. As DNA, the CDR3 is TGTGCCAGCAGCCTCTGGACAAGAACTAATGAAAAACTGTTTTTT. The rearrangement uses TRBV7-9 and TRBJ1-4; D might be TRBD1 (5 bases). CDR1 is SEHNR, CDR2 FQNEAQ, per germline (reference sequence). V lost 5 bases and J 1 base, leaving 11 bases between the germline ends. CDR3 length equals 15 residues.

A note on this clone: Other DNA variants within this sample encode the same CDR3. The chain has TRBV27 and TRBJ1-4; D gene unclear. This CDR3 has 14 amino acids. Trimming took off 3 bases at V and 0 bases at J, with 5 bases between the two ends. In germline, CDR1 is MNHEY, CDR2 SMNVEV (reference sequence). This CDR3 is CASSLRTTNEKLFF. In DNA, the CDR3 is TGTGCCAGCAGTTTGAGGACAACTAATGAAAAACTGTTTTTT.

This chain connects TRBV29-1 to TRBJ1-2, with a tentative D call TRBD1 (5 bases). The CDR3 covers 12 residues. Per the germline V gene, CDR1 is SQVTM and CDR2 is ANQGSEA. The germline V and J ends were trimmed by 1 base and 8 bases, with 11 bases remaining between them. DNA for the CDR3: TGCAGCGTTGAAGGGCAGGGCAACGGCTACACCTTC. Translated: CSVEGQGNGYTF.

This clone has only a few counts. This rearrangement joins TRBV19 to TRBJ1-1; 11 bases line up with TRBD1. This CDR3 is 16 amino acids long. Unmatched junction bases numbered 5, after V lost 1 base and J lost 4 bases. Germline loops: CDR1 LNHDA, CDR2 SQIVND (reference sequence). This CDR3 is CASSIGSGTGGTEAFF. In DNA, the CDR3 is TGTGCCAGTAGTATAGGATCCGGGACAGGGGGCACTGAAGCTTTCTTT.